Listed here are 32 T cell receptor beta chains from one sample, sequenced in a study of blood T cell repertoires in COVID-19. Sequencing used immunoSEQ multiplex PCR; TCRdb keeps in-frame clones, though not all of them. This table holds 80,000 to 95,000 clones, under 90% found once. Sequencing used peripheral blood. The receptors derive from a woman in her 70s with acute or convalescent COVID-19.

V gene TRBV7-9 combines with J gene TRBJ1-1; D is unresolved. The germline V gene encodes CDR1 SEHNR and CDR2 FQNEAQ (reference sequence). This CDR3 contains 12 residues. The germline V and J ends were trimmed by 6 bases and 1 base, with 6 bases remaining between them. The CDR3, as DNA: TGTGCCAGCAGTGGAGGGAACACTGAAGCTTTCTTT. The encoded protein is CASSGGNTEAFF.

This chain connects TRBV6-6 to TRBJ1-2; D not resolved. CDR3 length equals 13 residues. CDR1 MNHNY and CDR2 SVGAGI come from the germline V gene (reference sequence). The germline V and J ends were trimmed by 2 bases and 2 bases, with 6 bases remaining between them. In DNA form, the CDR3 reads TGTGCCAGCAGTTACGCCCAGAACTATGGCTACACCTTC. Residues: CASSYAQNYGYTF.

The rearrangement uses TRBV7-9 and TRBJ1-5, with a weak D call TRBD1 (5 bases). CDR3 length: 11 amino acids. Germline lookup yields CDR1 SEHNR and CDR2 FQNEAQ (reference sequence). Trimming left V 8 bases short and J 4 bases short, with 6 bases between. CDR3 coding DNA: TGTGCCAGCGGGGGGAATCAGCCCCAGCATTTT. Its translation is CASGGNQPQHF. Together with reference TRBV7-9 and TRBJ1-5, the CDR3 gives the full variable domain: DTGVSQNPRHKITKRGQNVTFRCDPISEHNRLYWYRQTLGQGPEFLTYFQNEAQLEKSRLLSDRFSAERPKGSFSTLEIQRTEQGDSAMYLCASGGNQPQHFGDGTRLSIL.

This chain uses TRBV30 with TRBJ2-3, with 9 positions matching TRBD1. V lost 0 bases to trimming and J lost 4 bases; unmatched junction nucleotides: 5. This CDR3 is 15 amino acids long. Germline CDR1 and CDR2: GTSNPN and SVGIG (reference sequence). CDR3 loop: CAWSVLGQGADTQYF. The CDR3 DNA reads as TGTGCCTGGAGTGTACTGGGACAGGGTGCAGATACGCAGTATTTT.

The rearrangement links TRBV25-1 to TRBJ2-7, with unresolved D. Looked up from germline, CDR1 is MGHDK and CDR2 is SYGVNS. This CDR3 region has 14 residues. V was pared by 4 bases and J by 2 bases, with 12 bases between. The CDR3 coding sequence is TGTGCCAGCAGTGGGGTAGCTATAGCCTACGAGCAGTACTTC. Its translation: CASSGVAIAYEQYF.

The chain uses TRBV7-9 and TRBJ1-1; possible D gene TRBD1, 5 bases. This CDR3 has 14 amino acids. Germline CDR1 reads SEHNR; CDR2 reads FQNEAQ (reference sequence). Trimming removed 0 bases at V and 7 bases at J, with 12 bases between. CDR3 region: CASSLAGTGDEAFF. CDR3 nucleotide sequence: TGTGCCAGCAGCTTAGCAGGGACGGGGGATGAAGCTTTCTTT.

The V gene is TRBV5-8, the J gene TRBJ2-4, with D tentatively TRBD1 (6 bases). The CDR3 extends over 15 amino acids. Germline V gene data show CDR1 as SGHTS and CDR2 as YDEGEE. V dropped 5 bases and J dropped 0 bases, with 12 bases sitting between them. The CDR3 region has the DNA TGTGCCAGCAGTTTAGGACAGTTAGCCAAAAACATTCAGTACTTC. It yields the protein CASSLGQLAKNIQYF.

This sequence joins TRBV10-1 and TRBJ2-7; 7 nucleotides match TRBD1. The germline gives CDR1 WNHNN, CDR2 SYGVQD (reference sequence). The J segment lost 3 bases and the V segment lost 4 bases, leaving 6 bases of the junction unmatched. The CDR3 has 14 residues. The CDR3 nucleotides are TGCGCCAGCAGTGGGACAGGACGATACTACGAGCAGTACTTC. It is translated as CASSGTGRYYEQYF.

A remark on this clone: One end of the junction varies from germline; a read error may be responsible. V is TRBV28 and J is TRBJ2-2, with TRBD1 identical over 9 bases. Germline CDR1 is MDHEN and CDR2 is SYDVKM. CDR3 length equals 16 residues. The CDR3 loop is CASSLSELVLTGGLFF. CDR3 nucleotide sequence: TGTGCCAGCAGTTTATCTGAGTTAGTACTGACAGGGGGGCTGTTTTTT.

The chain uses TRBV2 and TRBJ1-2; D is unclear. Looked up from germline, CDR1 is SNHLY and CDR2 is FYNNEI. This CDR3 contains 14 residues. Trimming took 4 bases from V and 2 from J, leaving 11 bases between them. The CDR3 DNA sequence: TGTGCCAGCAGTGCGGAGCAAACAAACTATGGCTACACCTTC. Translation: CASSAEQTNYGYTF.

The V gene is TRBV28, the J gene TRBJ2-2; 7 positions match TRBD1. The CDR3 sequence is 14 residues long. CDR1 and CDR2 (germline): MDHEN, SYDVKM. V dropped 3 bases and J dropped 8; count of bases not matched to a gene: 6. The CDR3 protein is CASSLGTGVGELFF. The CDR3 bases are TGTGCCAGCAGTTTGGGCACAGGGGTAGGGGAGCTGTTTTTT.

The genes are TRBV18 and TRBJ1-2, with D unresolved. CDR1 and CDR2 (germline): KGHSH, LQKENI. The CDR3 spans 13 residues. V lost 2 bases, J lost 1 base, and 5 bases lay in between. DNA of the CDR3: TGTGCCAGCTCACCAGGAGTTAACTATGGCTACACCTTC. This codes for CASSPGVNYGYTF.

The chain carries TRBV28 and TRBJ2-5; D gene ambiguous. Germline CDR1 and CDR2: MDHEN and SYDVKM. Trimming cost V 5 bases and J 2 bases, with 9 bases left between them. There are 13 residues in the CDR3. CDR3 sequence: CASSPPGQETQYF. Written as DNA, the CDR3 is TGTGCCAGCAGTCCGCCGGGTCAAGAGACCCAGTACTTC.

The V call is TRBV15, the J call TRBJ1-4; maybe TRBD1 (6 bases). The length of the CDR3 is 17 residues. With 0 bases removed from V and 3 bases from J, the gap between germline ends came to 14 bases. In germline, CDR1 is LNHNV, CDR2 YYDKDF (reference sequence). The DNA for the CDR3 is TGTGCCACCAGCAGAGAGAGGGGCAGGGGACCTAATGAAAAACTGTTTTTT. Protein sequence: CATSRERGRGPNEKLFF.

This chain connects TRBV6-5 to TRBJ1-5; D gene ambiguous. This CDR3 has 15 amino acids. Trimming left V 2 bases short and J 1 base short, with 9 bases between. Looked up from germline, CDR1 is MNHEY and CDR2 is SVGAGI. The CDR3 sequence is CASSYAAGSNQPQHF. The CDR3 DNA follows: TGTGCCAGCAGTTACGCTGCGGGAAGCAATCAGCCCCAGCATTTT.

This clone turned up a few times. The J gene is TRBJ2-1, the V gene TRBV12-3 or TRBV12-4; D gene uncertain. The length of the CDR3 is 12 residues. Between the trimmed V and J ends, which lost 6 bases and 5 bases, there was a span of 8 bases. CDR3 coding DNA: TGTGCCAGCAGGGTGACAAACAATGAGCAGTTCTTC. Its protein product is CASRVTNNEQFF.

This chain links TRBV11-2 with TRBJ2-3, with 8 bases that match TRBD1. The CDR3 spans 15 residues. J lost 2 bases, V lost 2 bases, and 3 bases had no gene match. In germline, CDR1 is SGHAT, CDR2 FQNNGV. The CDR3 region is CASSLLTGATDTQYF. The CDR3 region has the DNA TGTGCCAGCAGCTTATTGACAGGGGCCACAGATACGCAGTATTTT.

The V gene is TRBV6-5, the J gene TRBJ2-1; 7 nucleotides agree with TRBD2. The CDR3 spans 14 residues. Germline-derived CDR1 and CDR2 are MNHEY and SVGAGI. The V gene end was trimmed by 5 bases and the J gene end by 8 bases; junction bases not matched to a gene: 9. The CDR3 region is CASSPSGPVDEQFF. CDR3 nucleotide sequence: TGTGCCAGCAGTCCTAGCGGTCCTGTGGATGAGCAGTTCTTC.

The V gene is TRBV3-1 (or the pseudogene TRBV3-2), the J gene TRBJ2-5; possible D gene TRBD1, 6 bases. This CDR3 contains 13 residues. CDR1 and CDR2 from the germline V gene are LGHDT and YNNKEL (reference sequence). V lost 4 bases, J lost 7 bases, and 13 bases lay in between. This CDR3 reads CASSLGTLGTQYF. The CDR3 DNA is TGTGCCAGCAGCCTAGGGACACTGGGGACCCAGTACTTC.

The chain couples TRBV5-1 to TRBJ1-4; 8 nucleotides align to TRBD1. CDR3 length equals 14 residues. The germline CDR1 and CDR2 sequences are SGHRS and YFSETQ. After removal of 0 bases from V and 7 bases from J, the junction contained 2 bases not matched to a gene. CDR3: CASSLGQGSEKLFF. The CDR3 DNA is TGCGCCAGCAGCTTGGGACAGGGGAGTGAAAAACTGTTTTTT.

The CDR3 sequence: CASSQDSANSPLHF. The CDR3 region has the DNA TGTGCCAGCAGCCAAGACAGCGCTAATTCACCCCTCCACTTT. The chain employs TRBV7-9 and TRBJ1-6; D possibly corresponds to TRBD1 (5 bases). CDR3 length equals 14 residues. The germline V and J ends were trimmed by 5 bases and 6 bases, with 11 bases remaining between them. The V gene's germline CDR1 is SEHNR and CDR2 FQNEAQ (reference sequence).

The rearrangement links TRBV2 to TRBJ1-2; 8 nucleotides line up with TRBD1. With V trimmed by 6 bases and J by 4 bases, 10 bases remained unmatched. Germline V gene data show CDR1 as SNHLY and CDR2 as FYNNEI. This CDR3 is built from 15 residues. The CDR3 here is CASRETGTGPYGYTF. For the CDR3, the DNA is TGTGCCAGCAGGGAAACAGGGACAGGTCCCTATGGCTACACCTTC. The full variable domain, completed using reference TRBV2 and TRBJ1-2, is EPEVTQTPSHQVTQMGQEVILRCVPISNHLYFYWYRQILGQKVEFLVSFYNNEISEKSEIFDDQFSVERPDGSNFTLKIRSTKLEDSAMYFCASRETGTGPYGYTFGSGTRLTVV.

The chain combines TRBV5-8 with TRBJ2-5, with D possibly TRBD2 on 6 matching bases. CDR3 length equals 16 residues. CDR1 and CDR2 from the germline V gene are SGHTS and YDEGEE. V was clipped by 4 bases and J by 2 bases, with 18 bases between them. The CDR3 loop reads CASSLGAGTVQETQYF. The CDR3 coding sequence is TGTGCCAGCAGCCTCGGTGCGGGGACGGTACAAGAGACCCAGTACTTC. Variable domain in full (rest from reference TRBV5-8 and TRBJ2-5): EAGVTQSPTHLIKTRGQQATLRCSPISGHTSVYWYQQALGLGLQFLLWYDEGEERNRGNFPPRFSGRQFPNYSSELNVNALELEDSALYLCASSLGAGTVQETQYFGPGTRLLVL.

J is TRBJ1-2 and V is TRBV19, with D tentatively TRBD1 (6 bases). This CDR3 is built from 16 residues. V was shortened by 3 bases and J by 2 bases, with 16 bases between the two germline ends. Per the germline V gene, CDR1 is LNHDA and CDR2 is SQIVND (reference sequence). In DNA, the CDR3 is TGTGCCAGTAGTATTGCGGGGGCCCAAAGAAACTATGGCTACACCTTC. Translated: CASSIAGAQRNYGYTF.

The CDR3 region has the DNA TGTGCCATCAGCGTCTCCGGGAGCCCTGGCTACACCTTC. Protein: CAISVSGSPGYTF. The chain links TRBV10-3 to TRBJ1-2; no reliable D call. Trimming took 6 bases from V and 7 from J, leaving 15 bases between them. The CDR3 consists of 13 residues. Germline V gene sequence: CDR1 ENHRY, CDR2 SYGVKD.

The gene calls are TRBV6-1 and TRBJ2-2; D may be TRBD2 (6 bases). V lost 4 bases to trimming and J lost 0 bases, with 15 bases between them. The CDR3 contains 17 residues. Germline values: CDR1 MNHNS, CDR2 SASEGT. The CDR3 DNA is TGTGCCAGCAGTGGCACACCGGGACTTACGAACACCGGGGAGCTGTTTTTT. Protein sequence: CASSGTPGLTNTGELFF.

This clone was observed a handful of times. The chain links TRBV28 to TRBJ2-7; 8 bases match TRBD1. The CDR3 has 14 amino acids. V dropped 6 bases and J dropped 5; count of bases not matched to a gene: 9. Per the germline V gene, CDR1 is MDHEN and CDR2 is SYDVKM. The CDR3 sequence: CASSQQGVGDEQYF. The CDR3 region has the DNA TGTGCCAGCAGCCAACAGGGGGTAGGAGACGAGCAGTACTTC.

The chain is built from TRBV6-5 and TRBJ2-5; no firm D call. Germline CDR1 and CDR2: MNHEY and SVGAGI. The CDR3 consists of 14 residues. Trimming removed 0 bases from V and 2 bases from J, with 7 bases in between. Here the CDR3 DNA reads TGTGCCAGCAGTTACTCGTCACAGCAAGAGACCCAGTACTTC. Translation: CASSYSSQQETQYF.

The V and J genes are TRBV4-1 and TRBJ2-4; D may be TRBD1 (5 bases). V was cut by 1 base and J by 2 bases, with 9 bases left in between. Germline V CDR1 and CDR2: MGHRA, YSYEKL. This CDR3 has 15 amino acids. CDR3 nucleotide sequence: TGCGCCAGCAGCCAAGGCTCAGGGACCAAAAACATTCAGTACTTC. Translated, it gives CASSQGSGTKNIQYF.

The rearrangement uses TRBV6-5 and TRBJ2-7, with 11 bases lining up with TRBD2. There are 14 residues in the CDR3. Germline V gives CDR1 MNHEY, CDR2 SVGAGI. The V and J ends lost 9 bases and 6 bases, in that order; junction bases with no gene match: 10. CDR3 residues: CASEALAGVGEQYF. The DNA of the CDR3 is TGTGCCAGTGAAGCACTAGCGGGAGTCGGCGAGCAGTACTTC.

This clone was seen a few times. J is TRBJ1-1 and V is TRBV5-1, with a weak D call TRBD1 (6 bases). The V and J ends lost 4 bases and 4 bases respectively, with 11 bases between them. The CDR3 covers 13 residues. The germline V gene has CDR1 SGHRS and CDR2 YFSETQ. The CDR3 DNA is TGCGCCAGCAGCCCTACAGGGCTCACTGAAGCTTTCTTT. It is translated as CASSPTGLTEAFF.

The chain couples TRBV28 to TRBJ2-1; TRBD1 matches 7 bases. The CDR3 has 13 amino acids. With 4 bases clipped from V and 7 bases from J, the junction kept 4 bases outside the gene matches. Germline loops: CDR1 MDHEN, CDR2 SYDVKM. CDR3 DNA sequence: TGTGCCAGCAGTTGGACAGGAAGGAATGAGCAGTTCTTC. Translated, it gives CASSWTGRNEQFF.